The clone carrying this TCR beta chain was counted only a few times. Its antigen is undetermined. This entry belongs to a study of T-cell reconstitution after alpha-beta-depleted transplantation in children. Study-level results: The origin of alpha-beta T cells about two months after transplant was reportedly several hundred expanded graft clones. After one year, T-cell counts and TCRbeta diversity mostly came from new T cells. TCRbeta diversity was high at day 60 in some patients (a result of surviving recipient T cells and thymic progenitors).

Unique molecular identifiers were incorporated when the TCRbeta library was constructed. Via MiXCR, TCRdb re-called the PCR reads, giving one row per CDR3 protein. Of 95,000 to 150,000 distinct CDR3 sequences listed, about 23% are singletons. The CDR3 spans 15 residues. Trimming stripped 7 bases from V and 2 bases from J, with 18 bases between. The sequence derives from a male patient between 2 and 10 years old who had a stem cell transplant for chronic granulomatous disease, so the T cells may come from the graft donor. The source material was PBMCs, mostly from graft donor cells, sampled 180 days after TCRalphabeta/CD19-depleted stem cell transplant. The chain couples TRBV12-3 or TRBV12-4 to TRBJ2-7; no definite D call. The CDR3 nucleotides read TGTGCCAGCACCTCGGACGAACGACAAGCCTACGAGCAGTACTTC. Residues: CASTSDERQAYEQYF.